These 30 T cell receptor beta chains share one sample of origin, sequenced in a study of cytomegalovirus exposure and HLA in healthy donors. The PCR had 60 Vbeta and 13 Jbeta primers. The protocol was immunoSEQ multiplex PCR, while the TCRdb copy is restricted to in-frame clones and leaves out a portion. The table shows 190,000 or so clones, with 80% to 85% occurring only once. The specimen sequenced was PBMCs. The receptors originated from a man aged 45-60 years in good health and CMV-seronegative.

The chain is built from TRBV5-6 and TRBJ1-6, with TRBD1 as a possible D gene (6 bases). This CDR3 is 14 amino acids long. The V end was cut by 3 bases, the J end by 7 bases, with 11 bases between. Looked up from germline, CDR1 is SGHDT and CDR2 is YYEEEE. CDR3 in amino acids: CASSSTGYNSPLHF. Written as DNA, the CDR3 is TGTGCCAGCAGCTCGACAGGTTACAATTCACCCCTCCACTTT.

This chain links TRBV11-2 with TRBJ2-7, with 10 bases identical to TRBD1. Germline loops: CDR1 SGHAT, CDR2 FQNNGV. This CDR3 comprises 16 residues. Germline trimming cut 2 bases from V and 2 bases from J; bases unmatched to any gene: 6. In DNA, the CDR3 is TGTGCCAGCAGCTTATTCCGGGACAGGGGCCCCTACGAGCAGTACTTC. Protein sequence: CASSLFRDRGPYEQYF.

The V and J genes are TRBV5-1 and TRBJ2-7; D perhaps matches TRBD1 (6 bases). Trimming left V 4 bases short and J 5 bases short, with 16 bases between. The germline CDR1 and CDR2 sequences are SGHRS and YFSETQ. CDR3 length equals 14 residues. Here the CDR3 reads CASSVTGWSDEQYF. The CDR3 bases are TGCGCCAGCAGCGTAACAGGGTGGAGCGACGAGCAGTACTTC.

V and J are TRBV5-6 and TRBJ2-1; D call uncertain. Germline V gene sequence: CDR1 SGHDT, CDR2 YYEEEE. This CDR3 has 11 amino acids. V was cut by 0 bases and J by 15 bases, with 10 bases left in between. DNA for the CDR3: TGTGCCAGCAGCTTGGACGGCAGGTCGTTCTTC. Its translation is CASSLDGRSFF.

The chain is built from TRBV7-8 and TRBJ1-4; D not certain. Trimming took off 5 bases at V and 3 bases at J, with 22 bases between the two ends. The CDR3 totals 18 residues. Germline CDR1 reads SGHVS; CDR2 reads FQNEAQ. CDR3 protein: CASSVRGSLARANEKLFF. As DNA, the CDR3 is TGTGCCAGCAGCGTTCGGGGTAGTTTGGCTCGCGCTAATGAAAAACTGTTTTTT.

V is TRBV5-1 and J is TRBJ1-1; the match to TRBD1 covers 8 bases. Germline V gene data show CDR1 as SGHRS and CDR2 as YFSETQ. Losses at the gene ends were 0 bases for V and 3 bases for J; bases not matched to a gene: 7. This CDR3 comprises 16 residues. CDR3: CASSLAPGGGDTEAFF. The DNA for the CDR3 is TGCGCCAGCAGCTTGGCGCCAGGGGGCGGTGACACTGAAGCTTTCTTT.

The chain carries TRBV6-1 and TRBJ2-5, with 11 bases identical to TRBD1. Germline lookup yields CDR1 MNHNS and CDR2 SASEGT. This CDR3 has 14 residues. The V and J ends lost 7 bases and 5 bases, in that order; junction bases with no gene match: 6. The CDR3 region has the DNA TGTGCCAGCAAACGGACAGGGGGCTGGGAGACCCAGTACTTC. As protein: CASKRTGGWETQYF.

CDR3 in amino acids: CSVEISGRTGEQFF. The CDR3, as DNA: TGCAGCGTTGAAATTAGCGGGAGGACAGGAGAGCAGTTCTTC. The rearrangement joins TRBV29-1 to TRBJ2-1, with 10 bases lining up with TRBD2. This CDR3 is 14 amino acids long. The junction had 8 bases not matched to a gene; V was cut back by 2 bases and J by 10 bases. CDR1 is SQVTM, CDR2 ANQGSEA, per germline.

The CDR3 nucleotides are TGCGCCAGCAGCCACCTCGGGGCGGGAGGGGTCAATGAGCAGTTCTTC. This sequence encodes CASSHLGAGGVNEQFF. This chain uses TRBV4-1 with TRBJ2-1; 9 nucleotides match TRBD2. The CDR3 is 16 amino acids. The ends lost 3 bases at V and 6 bases at J; junction bases unmatched: 9. Germline CDR1 reads MGHRA; CDR2 reads YSYEKL.

This clone was seen just once. The chain carries TRBV5-1 and TRBJ1-2; D perhaps matches TRBD1 (6 bases). The CDR3 is 12 residues long. The V and J ends lost 4 bases and 8 bases respectively, with 12 bases between them. CDR1 and CDR2 from the germline V gene are SGHRS and YFSETQ. CDR3 residues: CASSRDTRGYTF. Written as DNA, the CDR3 is TGCGCCAGCAGCCGGGACACTAGGGGCTACACCTTC.

This clone was picked up a small number of times. This chain connects TRBV5-3 to TRBJ2-5, with 10 positions matching TRBD1. Being an ORF, TRBV5-3 has a function that is uncertain. The CDR3 totals 15 residues. The junction had 6 bases not matched to a gene; V was cut back by 4 bases and J by 3 bases. CDR3: CARSGRTGGKETQYF. The CDR3 region has the DNA TGTGCCAGAAGCGGCCGGACAGGGGGGAAAGAGACCCAGTACTTC.

V usage is TRBV5-1 and J usage is TRBJ1-4; 7 bases match TRBD1. The CDR3 extends over 14 amino acids. CDR1 and CDR2 from the germline V gene are SGHRS and YFSETQ. Trimming cost V 0 bases and J 8 bases; bases outside gene matches: 4. The CDR3 loop is CASSLEGAWEKLFF. As DNA, the CDR3 is TGCGCCAGCAGCTTGGAGGGGGCGTGGGAAAAACTGTTTTTT.

The chain recombines TRBV10-2 with TRBJ2-5; no clear D gene. V shed 8 bases and J shed 1 base, with 14 bases lying between them. Germline V gene sequence: CDR1 WSHSY, CDR2 SAAADI. The CDR3 runs to 14 residues. The CDR3: CASCADTFQETQYF. DNA of the CDR3: TGCGCCAGCTGCGCCGACACCTTCCAAGAGACCCAGTACTTC.

This sequence joins TRBV28 and TRBJ2-2; TRBD1 matches at 8 bases. CDR1 and CDR2 from the germline V gene are MDHEN and SYDVKM. This CDR3 comprises 13 residues. The ends lost 8 bases at V and 3 bases at J; junction bases unmatched: 2. The CDR3 loop is CASAGGHTGELFF. DNA for the CDR3: TGTGCCAGCGCAGGGGGCCACACCGGGGAGCTGTTTTTT. The whole variable domain, filled in from reference TRBV28 and TRBJ2-2, reads DVKVTQSSRYLVKRTGEKVFLECVQDMDHENMFWYRQDPGLGLRLIYFSYDVKMKEKGDIPEGYSVSREKKERFSLILESASTNQTSMYLCASAGGHTGELFFGEGSRLTVL.

The V gene is TRBV9, the J gene TRBJ2-3; no definite D call. Trimming took off 3 bases at V and 5 bases at J, with 7 bases between the two ends. In germline, CDR1 is SGDLS, CDR2 YYNGEE. This CDR3 contains 12 residues. CDR3 protein: CASSATRDTQYF. The CDR3 region has the DNA TGTGCCAGCAGCGCCACTCGAGATACGCAGTATTTT.

As DNA, the CDR3 is TGCGCCAGCAGCCGGAGACAGAGCCAAGAGACCCAGTACTTC. Its translation is CASSRRQSQETQYF. The chain joins TRBV5-1 to TRBJ2-5; TRBD1 is a possible D gene (5 bases). Per germline, CDR1 SGHRS and CDR2 YFSETQ. Trimming cost V 4 bases and J 1 base, with 11 bases left between them. The CDR3 is 14 amino acids.

This clone was seen a few times. This chain uses TRBV19 with TRBJ2-3, with 7 bases matching TRBD1. The trim removed 6 bases at V and 9 bases at J, leaving 6 bases unmatched. The germline gives CDR1 LNHDA, CDR2 SQIVND (reference sequence). The CDR3 runs to 12 residues. The CDR3 loop is CASSITQGTQYF. CDR3 bases: TGTGCCAGTAGCATAACACAGGGGACGCAGTATTTT.

The rearrangement joins TRBV18 to TRBJ1-1; a possible D gene is TRBD1 (5 bases). The CDR3 contains 13 residues. V lost 3 bases and J 10 bases, leaving 15 bases between the germline ends. In germline, CDR1 is KGHSH, CDR2 LQKENI. The DNA of the CDR3 is TGTGCCAGCTCACCGCACGGAGCCGGGGGAGCTTTCTTT. This translates into CASSPHGAGGAFF.

Points on this clone: Relative to the germline gene, one junction end is altered; a read error may explain this. The chain recombines TRBV7-7 with TRBJ1-4; possibly TRBD1 for D (5 bases). Germline lookup yields CDR1 SSHAT and CDR2 FNYEAQ (reference sequence). The CDR3 spans 17 residues. DNA of the CDR3: TGTGCTAGCAGCTTTTTGGGTCGGGGGGCAACTAATGAAAAACTGTTTTTT. Translation: CASSFLGRGATNEKLFF.

The chain joins TRBV2 to TRBJ2-1; 14 bases line up with TRBD2. Germline CDR1 reads SNHLY; CDR2 reads FYNNEI. V was clipped by 6 bases and J by 9 bases; unmatched bases: 7. The CDR3 totals 15 residues. The CDR3 here is CASSAGTSGSIEQFF. CDR3 in DNA: TGTGCCAGCAGCGCCGGGACTAGCGGGAGCATTGAGCAGTTCTTC. Complete variable domain (other parts from reference TRBV2 and TRBJ2-1): EPEVTQTPSHQVTQMGQEVILRCVPISNHLYFYWYRQILGQKVEFLVSFYNNEISEKSEIFDDQFSVERPDGSNFTLKIRSTKLEDSAMYFCASSAGTSGSIEQFFGPGTRLTVL.

The chain joins TRBV15 to TRBJ1-3; 9 bases match TRBD1. This CDR3 region has 15 residues. Germline-derived CDR1 and CDR2 are LNHNV and YYDKDF (reference sequence). After removal of 3 bases from V and 2 bases from J, the junction contained 2 bases not matched to a gene. The CDR3 DNA sequence: TGTGCCACCAGCAGGGACAGGGGACCTGGAAACACCATATATTTT. Protein sequence: CATSRDRGPGNTIYF.

This sequence joins TRBV6-4 and TRBJ2-3; 11 nucleotides agree with TRBD2. This CDR3 has 16 residues. In germline, CDR1 is MRHNA, CDR2 SNTAGT. The V and J ends lost 4 bases and 4 bases, in that order; junction bases with no gene match: 7. CDR3 DNA: TGTGCCAGCAGTGCCAACTTAGCGGGGGGGCCAGATACGCAGTATTTT. Amino acids: CASSANLAGGPDTQYF.

The V call is TRBV9, the J call TRBJ2-3; D remains ambiguous. Germline CDR1 SGDLS, CDR2 YYNGEE. The V end lost 2 bases, the J end lost 0 bases, and 7 bases lay between the germline ends. The length of the CDR3 is 14 residues. The CDR3 spells CASSVRGSTDTQYF. The CDR3 DNA is TGTGCCAGCAGCGTCCGAGGTAGCACAGATACGCAGTATTTT.

The chain uses TRBV2 and TRBJ1-4; 7 bases are a match to TRBD1. Per the germline V gene, CDR1 is SNHLY and CDR2 is FYNNEI. V lost 6 bases to trimming and J lost 0 bases; unmatched junction nucleotides: 4. The CDR3 runs 15 residues. The CDR3 DNA follows: TGTGCCAGCAGGTTTACAGGGGCAACTAATGAAAAACTGTTTTTT. Translated: CASRFTGATNEKLFF.

This chain links TRBV11-2 with TRBJ2-2; 11 bases match TRBD2. CDR1 is SGHAT, CDR2 FQNNGV, per germline. This CDR3 region has 17 residues. V was pared by 5 bases and J by 5 bases, with 10 bases of the junction left unmatched. CDR3 nucleotides: TGTGCCAGCAGCCCTCTTAGCGGGAGGGCCTGGACCGGGGAGCTGTTTTTT. Protein sequence: CASSPLSGRAWTGELFF.

The V gene is TRBV6-1, the J gene TRBJ2-7; possible D gene TRBD2, 5 bases. CDR3 length equals 14 residues. Germline V gene lookup returns CDR1 MNHNS and CDR2 SASEGT. Trimming shortened V by 7 bases and J by 0 bases, and 13 bases separated the two germline ends. The CDR3 spells CASIQSRGSYEQYF. In DNA form, the CDR3 reads TGTGCCAGCATACAAAGCCGGGGCTCCTACGAGCAGTACTTC.

In this sample, this clone turned up once. The chain uses TRBV7-6 and TRBJ1-6, with D unclear. The CDR3 sequence is 15 residues long. Trimming pared 3 bases from V and 10 bases from J, leaving 16 bases between. CDR1 and CDR2 (germline): SGHVS, FNYEAQ. DNA of the CDR3: TGTGCCAGCAGCTTTGGGCCCGGGGATGAATCACCCCTCCACTTT. It is translated as CASSFGPGDESPLHF. Supplemented by reference TRBV7-6 and TRBJ1-6, the full variable domain reads GAGVSQSPRYKVTKRGQDVALRCDPISGHVSLYWYRQALGQGPEFLTYFNYEAQQDKSGLPNDRFSAERPEGSISTLTIQRTEQRDSAMYRCASSFGPGDESPLHFGNGTRLTVT.

The CDR3 nucleotides are TGTGCCAGCAGCTTCGACAGGGCTTATCCGCCCCAGCATTTT. It is translated as CASSFDRAYPPQHF. This chain joins TRBV7-2 and TRBJ1-5, with 7 bases aligning to TRBD1. V lost 3 bases, J lost 9 bases, and 8 bases stayed unmatched. This CDR3 has 14 amino acids. Germline loops: CDR1 SGHTA, CDR2 FQGNSA.

The chain links TRBV7-9 to TRBJ1-1; 9 bases map to TRBD1. V was clipped by 5 bases and J by 4 bases; unmatched bases: 5. The CDR3 consists of 14 residues. CDR1 SEHNR and CDR2 FQNEAQ come from the germline V gene (reference sequence). This CDR3 is CASSTGQGITEAFF. Here the CDR3 DNA reads TGTGCCAGCAGCACGGGACAGGGAATCACTGAAGCTTTCTTT.

The chain employs TRBV5-8 and TRBJ1-2; D gene uncertain. Trimming took 2 bases from V and 7 from J, leaving 3 bases between them. CDR1 is SGHTS and CDR2 is YDEGEE in the germline V gene. This CDR3 has 10 amino acids. CDR3 DNA sequence: TGTGCCAGCAGCTTTCTTGGCTACACCTTC. It yields the protein CASSFLGYTF.